This is a list of T cell receptor beta chains from one sample in a study of blood T cell repertoires in COVID-19. The repertoire was sequenced with immunoSEQ multiplex PCR; TCRdb's copy has only in-frame clones and lacks some. The data hold about 400,000 clones, with over 75% observed a single time. Material: PBMCs or T cells enriched from blood (not recorded which). The origin of the receptors is a man aged 40-50 years in a cohort exposed to, infected with or recovered from COVID-19 (not recorded which). The CDR3 runs from the conserved cysteine through the conserved F or W. Each record gives: J gene, clone size, D gene, V gene, CDR3 DNA, CDR3 protein. The D gene is left open where the match is weak. Clone size, where shown, is once, few, many, or a class for clones that have expanded.

J gene: TRBJ1-1
clone size: -
D gene: -
V gene: TRBV28
CDR3 DNA: TGTGCCAGCAGTTTGCGCTACACTGAAGCTTTCTTT
CDR3 protein: CASSLRYTEAFF

J gene: TRBJ1-1
clone size: -
D gene: TRBD1
V gene: TRBV4-1
CDR3 DNA: TGCGCCAGCAGCCAAGAAAGGGACAGGGACACTGAAGCTTTCTTT
CDR3 protein: CASSQERDRDTEAFF

J gene: TRBJ1-3
clone size: few
D gene: -
V gene: TRBV6-5
CDR3 DNA: TGTGCCAGCATAGCGTCGAGCTCTGGAAACACCATATATTTT
CDR3 protein: CASIASSSGNTIYF

J gene: TRBJ1-2
clone size: -
D gene: -
V gene: TRBV10-2
CDR3 DNA: TGCGCCAGCAGGGTAGACAGTTATGGCTACACCTTC
CDR3 protein: CASRVDSYGYTF

J gene: TRBJ2-7
clone size: -
D gene: TRBD1
V gene: TRBV5-5
CDR3 DNA: TGTGCCAGCAGCCCGTGGACAGGAGAAATTAGCGAGCAGTACTTC
CDR3 protein: CASSPWTGEISEQYF

J gene: TRBJ1-6
clone size: -
D gene: -
V gene: TRBV6-5
CDR3 DNA: TGTGCCAGCAGTTACGGGACTTGGGGGAATTCACCCCTCCACTTT
CDR3 protein: CASSYGTWGNSPLHF

J gene: TRBJ1-2
clone size: -
D gene: -
V gene: TRBV14
CDR3 DNA: TGTGCCAGCAGCCAAGATCGGGGGGCCAACTATGGCTACACCTTC
CDR3 protein: CASSQDRGANYGYTF

J gene: TRBJ2-3
clone size: -
D gene: TRBD2
V gene: TRBV30
CDR3 DNA: TGTGCCGGGACTAGGGGGACAGATACGCAGTATTTT
CDR3 protein: CAGTRGTDTQYF

J gene: TRBJ1-5
clone size: -
D gene: TRBD1
V gene: TRBV27
CDR3 DNA: TGTGCCAGCAGCCCTGGGGGGGGGACAGGGAACCAGCCCCAGCATTTT
CDR3 protein: CASSPGGGTGNQPQHF

J gene: TRBJ2-5
clone size: -
D gene: TRBD1
V gene: TRBV15
CDR3 DNA: TGTGCCACCAGCAGGGGACAGGGAGGAGAGACCCAGTACTTC
CDR3 protein: CATSRGQGGETQYF

J gene: TRBJ1-1
clone size: -
D gene: -
V gene: TRBV10-2
CDR3 DNA: TGCGCCAGCAGCGACAACGGACTAAACACTGAAGCTTTCTTT
CDR3 protein: CASSDNGLNTEAFF

J gene: TRBJ1-5
clone size: -
D gene: -
V gene: TRBV9
CDR3 DNA: TGTGCCAGCAGCCCTGGACAGACCCGCAATCAGCCCCAGCATTTT
CDR3 protein: CASSPGQTRNQPQHF

J gene: TRBJ2-5
clone size: once
D gene: TRBD2
V gene: TRBV7-9
CDR3 DNA: TGTGCCACCGGGGGGTTCCAAGAGACCCAGTACTTC
CDR3 protein: CATGGFQETQYF

J gene: TRBJ2-5
clone size: -
D gene: -
V gene: TRBV21-1
CDR3 DNA: TGTGCCAGCAGCAGCCCAGCGGAGACCCAGTACTTC
CDR3 protein: CASSSPAETQYF

J gene: TRBJ2-7
clone size: -
D gene: TRBD2
V gene: TRBV5-1
CDR3 DNA: TGCGCCAGCAGCCAAAGGGGACTAGCGGGAGGGCCGGTCGGCGAGCAGTACTTC
CDR3 protein: CASSQRGLAGGPVGEQYF

J gene: TRBJ2-1
clone size: -
D gene: -
V gene: TRBV7-9
CDR3 DNA: TGTGCCAGCAGCCCGCGTGGGAGCTCCTACAATGAGCAGTTCTTC
CDR3 protein: CASSPRGSSYNEQFF

J gene: TRBJ1-3
clone size: -
D gene: -
V gene: TRBV1
CDR3 DNA: TGCACCAGCATTCTATTAGAGAGCTCTGGAAACACCATATATTTT
CDR3 protein: CTSILLESSGNTIYF

J gene: TRBJ1-3
clone size: -
D gene: TRBD1
V gene: TRBV28
CDR3 DNA: TGTGCCAGCAGATCATCGGGGACAGGGACTGGAAACACCATATATTTT
CDR3 protein: CASRSSGTGTGNTIYF

J gene: TRBJ2-1
clone size: -
D gene: TRBD2
V gene: TRBV30
CDR3 DNA: TGTGCCTGGAGGGGAGCGGGAGGGCCCTACAATGAGCAGTTCTTC
CDR3 protein: CAWRGAGGPYNEQFF

J gene: TRBJ2-3
clone size: once
D gene: -
V gene: TRBV12-2
CDR3 DNA: TGTGCAAGTCGCCATCGGGACTACACAGATACGCAGTATTTT
CDR3 protein: CASRHRDYTDTQYF

J gene: TRBJ2-2
clone size: -
D gene: -
V gene: TRBV19
CDR3 DNA: TGTGCCAGTAGTATACTAGCGCCGAACACCGGGGAGCTGTTTTTT
CDR3 protein: CASSILAPNTGELFF

J gene: TRBJ1-2
clone size: -
D gene: TRBD1
V gene: TRBV6-1
CDR3 DNA: TGTGCCAGCAGTGAGACAGGGAACTATGGCTACACCTTC
CDR3 protein: CASSETGNYGYTF

J gene: TRBJ2-7
clone size: few
D gene: TRBD2
V gene: TRBV28
CDR3 DNA: TGTGCCAGCACCCGACTAGCGGGAAACGAGCAGTACTTC
CDR3 protein: CASTRLAGNEQYF

J gene: TRBJ2-7
clone size: once
D gene: TRBD1
V gene: TRBV13
CDR3 DNA: TGTGCCAGCATACGGCAGGGGGCCGGACCCTACGAGCAGTACTTC
CDR3 protein: CASIRQGAGPYEQYF

J gene: TRBJ2-7
clone size: -
D gene: -
V gene: TRBV30
CDR3 DNA: TGTGCCTGGAGCATAGTAGCGGAAGAGCAGTACTTC
CDR3 protein: CAWSIVAEEQYF

J gene: TRBJ2-1
clone size: -
D gene: TRBD1
V gene: TRBV9
CDR3 DNA: TGTGCCAGCAGCGTGGGACAGGGGTGGGGTGAGCAGTTCTTC
CDR3 protein: CASSVGQGWGEQFF

J gene: TRBJ2-5
clone size: -
D gene: TRBD1
V gene: TRBV15
CDR3 DNA: TGTGCCACCAGCCTTCCGGGACAGAGACAAGAGACCCAGTACTTC
CDR3 protein: CATSLPGQRQETQYF

J gene: TRBJ2-1
clone size: -
D gene: TRBD2
V gene: TRBV5-1
CDR3 DNA: TGCGCCAGCAGCTCCCGGACTAGCGGAGATGAGCAGTTCTTC
CDR3 protein: CASSSRTSGDEQFF

J gene: TRBJ2-7
clone size: -
D gene: TRBD1
V gene: TRBV18
CDR3 DNA: TGTGCCAGCTCAACAGGACAGGGGGCAAAAGAGCAGTACTTC
CDR3 protein: CASSTGQGAKEQYF

J gene: TRBJ2-7
clone size: -
D gene: -
V gene: TRBV30
CDR3 DNA: TGTGCCTGGAGCGTGACACGCGCCGAGCAGTACTTC
CDR3 protein: CAWSVTRAEQYF

J gene: TRBJ1-1
clone size: -
D gene: -
V gene: TRBV13
CDR3 DNA: TGTGCCAGCAGCTCGGTCGAATTGAACACTGAAGCTTTCTTT
CDR3 protein: CASSSVELNTEAFF

J gene: TRBJ1-6
clone size: few
D gene: -
V gene: TRBV19
CDR3 DNA: TGTGCCAGTAGCTTACAGGGACGGGGCTCACCCCTCCACTTT
CDR3 protein: CASSLQGRGSPLHF

J gene: TRBJ1-3
clone size: -
D gene: -
V gene: TRBV5-1
CDR3 DNA: TGCGCCAGCAGCTTGGCCGCGACAGCTGGAAACACCATATATTTT
CDR3 protein: CASSLAATAGNTIYF

J gene: TRBJ2-1
clone size: once
D gene: TRBD2
V gene: TRBV7-9
CDR3 DNA: TGTGCCAGCAGCTCCGAAGCGGGAGGGGGATACAATGAGCAGTTCTTC
CDR3 protein: CASSSEAGGGYNEQFF

J gene: TRBJ2-3
clone size: -
D gene: TRBD1
V gene: TRBV19
CDR3 DNA: TGTGCCAGTAGCCGATGGACAGGAAGCACAGATACGCAGTATTTT
CDR3 protein: CASSRWTGSTDTQYF

J gene: TRBJ2-7
clone size: -
D gene: TRBD2
V gene: TRBV5-1
CDR3 DNA: TGCGCCAGCAGCACGAGCGGGAGCGACTACGAGCAGTACTTC
CDR3 protein: CASSTSGSDYEQYF

J gene: TRBJ2-3
clone size: -
D gene: -
V gene: TRBV7-8
CDR3 DNA: TGTGCCAGCAGCGACTTTGGACAGACTAGCACAGATACGCAGTATTTT
CDR3 protein: CASSDFGQTSTDTQYF

J gene: TRBJ2-3
clone size: -
D gene: -
V gene: TRBV5-4
CDR3 DNA: TGTGCCAGCAGCTTGGTTGGGGGCGGAGGCACAGATACGCAGTATTTT
CDR3 protein: CASSLVGGGGTDTQYF

J gene: TRBJ2-7
clone size: -
D gene: -
V gene: TRBV4-1
CDR3 DNA: TGCGCCAGCAGCCGCGACGACTCGTCTTCCTACGAGCAGTACTTC
CDR3 protein: CASSRDDSSSYEQYF

J gene: TRBJ2-3
clone size: -
D gene: -
V gene: TRBV30
CDR3 DNA: TGTGCCTGGAGTGGACGAGGGAGTTTAAATACGCAGTATTTT
CDR3 protein: CAWSGRGSLNTQYF

J gene: TRBJ2-1
clone size: -
D gene: TRBD2
V gene: TRBV19
CDR3 DNA: TGTGCCAGCTCGGGGGGGGCGAATGAGCAGTTCTTC
CDR3 protein: CASSGGANEQFF

J gene: TRBJ1-2
clone size: -
D gene: TRBD1
V gene: TRBV9
CDR3 DNA: TGTGCCAGCAGCGACGGACAGGCCGGGAACTATGGCTACACCTTC
CDR3 protein: CASSDGQAGNYGYTF

J gene: TRBJ2-3
clone size: -
D gene: TRBD2
V gene: TRBV5-8
CDR3 DNA: TGTGCCAGCAGCAGGGAGGGCCCCCCAGATACGCAGTATTTT
CDR3 protein: CASSREGPPDTQYF

J gene: TRBJ1-2
clone size: few
D gene: -
V gene: TRBV5-4
CDR3 DNA: TGTGCCAGCAGCGTGATCGAGGGCGGCTACACCTTC
CDR3 protein: CASSVIEGGYTF

J gene: TRBJ1-5
clone size: -
D gene: TRBD1
V gene: TRBV5-1
CDR3 DNA: TGCGCCAGCGAAATCGGCGACAGGGGTAATCAGCCCCAGCATTTT
CDR3 protein: CASEIGDRGNQPQHF

J gene: TRBJ1-5
clone size: -
D gene: -
V gene: TRBV7-9
CDR3 DNA: TGTGCCAGCAGCCCCGGTGGGGGCGGCCAGCCCCAGCATTTT
CDR3 protein: CASSPGGGGQPQHF

J gene: TRBJ2-2
clone size: -
D gene: -
V gene: TRBV7-9
CDR3 DNA: TGTGCCAGCAGCCCCCCGCAGGGGCCTTCGACCGGGGAGCTGTTTTTT
CDR3 protein: CASSPPQGPSTGELFF

J gene: TRBJ2-5
clone size: -
D gene: TRBD2
V gene: TRBV15
CDR3 DNA: TGTGCCACCAGCAGATGGGGACTAGCGGGAGGAGCCGAGACCCAGTACTTC
CDR3 protein: CATSRWGLAGGAETQYF

J gene: TRBJ2-2
clone size: -
D gene: TRBD2
V gene: TRBV7-9
CDR3 DNA: TGTGCCAGCAGCTTCGGACTAGCGGGAGTAGTCGGGGAGCTGTTTTTT
CDR3 protein: CASSFGLAGVVGELFF

J gene: TRBJ1-3
clone size: -
D gene: -
V gene: TRBV5-6
CDR3 DNA: TGTGCCAGCAGCGTCACCGACAGGGGAAACACCATATATTTT
CDR3 protein: CASSVTDRGNTIYF

J gene: TRBJ2-5
clone size: once
D gene: TRBD2
V gene: TRBV5-1
CDR3 DNA: TGCGCCAGCAGGGTCGGGTTAGCGGGGCAAGAGACCCAGTACTTC
CDR3 protein: CASRVGLAGQETQYF

J gene: TRBJ1-5
clone size: -
D gene: TRBD1
V gene: TRBV6-5
CDR3 DNA: TGTGCCAGCAGTAGGGACAGGGAAGGGAATCAGCCCCAGCATTTT
CDR3 protein: CASSRDREGNQPQHF

J gene: TRBJ2-1
clone size: -
D gene: TRBD2
V gene: TRBV9
CDR3 DNA: TGTGCCAGCAGCGTAGGCCCGGGACTAGCGGTCTACAATGAGCAGTTCTTC
CDR3 protein: CASSVGPGLAVYNEQFF

J gene: TRBJ2-2
clone size: -
D gene: -
V gene: TRBV4-2
CDR3 DNA: TGTGCCAGCAGCCAAGATCTTAGGGGGGCTAGCGGAGACACCGGGGAGCTGTTTTTT
CDR3 protein: CASSQDLRGASGDTGELFF

J gene: TRBJ1-1
clone size: -
D gene: -
V gene: TRBV5-1
CDR3 DNA: TGCGCCAGCAGACGGGGGGGAACTGAAGCTTTCTTT
CDR3 protein: CASRRGGTEAFF

J gene: TRBJ2-2
clone size: -
D gene: TRBD1
V gene: TRBV11-3
CDR3 DNA: TGTGCCAGCAGCTCACAGGGGCGCACCGGGGAGCTGTTTTTT
CDR3 protein: CASSSQGRTGELFF

J gene: TRBJ2-3
clone size: -
D gene: TRBD2
V gene: TRBV3-1/TRBV3-2
CDR3 DNA: TGTGCCAGCAGCCCCATGGGACTAGCGGGAGGGAATACGCAGTATTTT
CDR3 protein: CASSPMGLAGGNTQYF